A selection of T cell receptor beta chains follows, all from one sample in a study of Ad26.COV2.S vaccination and SARS-CoV-2 variants. TCRdb's table, derived via immunoSEQ multiplex PCR, lists solely in-frame clones and lacks some. The sample records 240,000 or so clones, 70% to 90% being singletons. Sequences were derived from peripheral blood, sampled in a trial of Ad26.COV2.S vaccine versus placebo. Receptors originate from a person aged 18-60 years who received the Ad26.COV2.S COVID-19 vaccine or a placebo. Each CDR3 is given with its conserved first and last residue. The order of the fields is J gene, V gene, clone size, D gene, CDR3 protein, CDR3 DNA. D genes are given only for firm matches. Some rows mark clone size as missing; the rest say once, few, many or name a class of expanded clone.

j_gene: TRBJ1-5
v_gene: TRBV28
abundance: -
d_gene: -
CDR3aa: CASSFYHQPQHF
CDR3nt: TGTGCCAGCAGCTTTTATCATCAGCCCCAGCATTTT

j_gene: TRBJ1-4
v_gene: TRBV6-5
abundance: once
d_gene: -
CDR3aa: CASSPRGSGNEKLFF
CDR3nt: TGTGCCAGCAGCCCGAGAGGGTCCGGTAATGAAAAACTGTTTTTT

j_gene: TRBJ1-2
v_gene: TRBV5-6
abundance: -
d_gene: TRBD1
CDR3aa: CASSWDSYGYTF
CDR3nt: TGTGCCAGCAGCTGGGACAGCTACGGCTACACCTTC

j_gene: TRBJ1-5
v_gene: TRBV5-4
abundance: -
d_gene: -
CDR3aa: CASSLGGDLNQPQHF
CDR3nt: TGTGCCAGCAGCTTGGGAGGGGACCTTAATCAGCCCCAGCATTTT

j_gene: TRBJ2-7
v_gene: TRBV2
abundance: -
d_gene: TRBD1
CDR3aa: CASLEGQGMYEQYF
CDR3nt: TGTGCCAGCTTGGAGGGACAGGGTATGTACGAGCAGTACTTC

j_gene: TRBJ2-7
v_gene: TRBV6-2/TRBV6-3
abundance: -
d_gene: -
CDR3aa: CASSYQYSYEQYF
CDR3nt: TGTGCCAGCAGTTACCAGTACTCCTACGAGCAGTACTTC

j_gene: TRBJ1-6
v_gene: TRBV3-1/TRBV3-2
abundance: -
d_gene: -
CDR3aa: CASSQGGRAPPLHF
CDR3nt: TGTGCCAGCAGCCAAGGGGGAAGGGCCCCACCCCTCCACTTT

j_gene: TRBJ2-1
v_gene: TRBV25-1
abundance: once
d_gene: TRBD1
CDR3aa: CASSRTGGWDEQFF
CDR3nt: TGTGCCAGCAGTAGGACAGGGGGTTGGGATGAGCAGTTCTTC

j_gene: TRBJ2-3
v_gene: TRBV18
abundance: -
d_gene: TRBD2
CDR3aa: CASSPRLAVTDTQYF
CDR3nt: TGTGCCAGCTCACCACGGCTAGCGGTCACAGATACGCAGTATTTT

j_gene: TRBJ2-7
v_gene: TRBV5-1
abundance: -
d_gene: TRBD2
CDR3aa: CASSFSSGSPYEQYF
CDR3nt: TGCGCCAGCAGCTTTTCTAGCGGATCTCCCTACGAGCAGTACTTC

j_gene: TRBJ2-7
v_gene: TRBV6-5
abundance: -
d_gene: TRBD1
CDR3aa: CASSYMTGEDEQYF
CDR3nt: TGTGCCAGCAGTTATATGACAGGGGAGGACGAGCAGTACTTC

j_gene: TRBJ2-5
v_gene: TRBV6-6
abundance: -
d_gene: TRBD1
CDR3aa: CASSGDRGLGQETQYF
CDR3nt: TGTGCCAGCAGTGGGGACAGGGGGCTTGGACAAGAGACCCAGTACTTC

j_gene: TRBJ1-2
v_gene: TRBV25-1
abundance: -
d_gene: -
CDR3aa: CASSEGDQYGYTF
CDR3nt: TGTGCCAGCAGTGAAGGGGACCAGTATGGCTACACCTTC

j_gene: TRBJ2-7
v_gene: TRBV4-3
abundance: -
d_gene: TRBD2
CDR3aa: CASSQDIVAGGSEQYF
CDR3nt: TGCGCCAGCAGCCAAGATATAGTAGCGGGGGGTTCCGAGCAGTACTTC

j_gene: TRBJ2-3
v_gene: TRBV30
abundance: -
d_gene: TRBD2
CDR3aa: CAWSVLAGYGDTQYF
CDR3nt: TGTGCCTGGAGTGTACTAGCGGGGTATGGGGATACGCAGTATTTT

j_gene: TRBJ2-2
v_gene: TRBV27
abundance: -
d_gene: -
CDR3aa: CASSLGGGSNTGELFF
CDR3nt: TGTGCCAGCAGTTTAGGAGGGGGTTCCAACACCGGGGAGCTGTTTTTT

j_gene: TRBJ2-7
v_gene: TRBV4-1
abundance: -
d_gene: -
CDR3aa: CASSQDGGNEQYF
CDR3nt: TGCGCCAGCAGCCAAGATGGGGGGAACGAGCAGTACTTC

j_gene: TRBJ2-7
v_gene: TRBV13
abundance: -
d_gene: TRBD2
CDR3aa: CASSLGGGASYEQYF
CDR3nt: TGTGCCAGCAGCTTAGGCGGGGGGGCCTCCTACGAGCAGTACTTC

j_gene: TRBJ1-2
v_gene: TRBV9
abundance: -
d_gene: TRBD1
CDR3aa: CASSDNAGGLLYGYTF
CDR3nt: TGTGCCAGCAGCGACAACGCAGGGGGTTTACTCTATGGCTACACCTTC

j_gene: TRBJ1-2
v_gene: TRBV6-5
abundance: -
d_gene: -
CDR3aa: CASSYSVAYGYTF
CDR3nt: TGTGCCAGCAGTTACTCGGTGGCGTATGGCTACACCTTC

j_gene: TRBJ1-5
v_gene: TRBV6-6
abundance: -
d_gene: TRBD1
CDR3aa: CASSYPRQGSNQPQHF
CDR3nt: TGTGCCAGCAGTTACCCAAGACAGGGCAGCAATCAGCCCCAGCATTTT

j_gene: TRBJ1-2
v_gene: TRBV30
abundance: -
d_gene: -
CDR3aa: CAWSAQTNYGYTF
CDR3nt: TGTGCCTGGAGTGCACAGACAAACTATGGCTACACCTTC

j_gene: TRBJ1-2
v_gene: TRBV12-5
abundance: -
d_gene: -
CDR3aa: CASGLGPNIAF
CDR3nt: TGTGCTAGTGGTTTGGGTCCTAATATCGCCTTC

j_gene: TRBJ2-3
v_gene: TRBV5-1
abundance: -
d_gene: TRBD2
CDR3aa: CASSLTSGRVDTQYF
CDR3nt: TGCGCCAGCAGCTTGACTAGCGGGCGCGTAGATACGCAGTATTTT

j_gene: TRBJ1-2
v_gene: TRBV7-9
abundance: -
d_gene: -
CDR3aa: CASSSLGVLYGYTF
CDR3nt: TGTGCCAGCAGCTCCTTGGGAGTTCTCTATGGCTACACCTTC

j_gene: TRBJ2-5
v_gene: TRBV4-2
abundance: -
d_gene: TRBD2
CDR3aa: CASSQEAGVWETQYF
CDR3nt: TGTGCCAGCAGCCAAGAAGCGGGGGTGTGGGAGACCCAGTACTTC

j_gene: TRBJ1-1
v_gene: TRBV27
abundance: -
d_gene: -
CDR3aa: CASSRPDMMNTEAFF
CDR3nt: TGTGCCAGCAGTCGTCCCGATATGATGAACACTGAAGCTTTCTTT

j_gene: TRBJ2-1
v_gene: TRBV7-2
abundance: -
d_gene: TRBD2
CDR3aa: CASRGLVNNEQFF
CDR3nt: TGTGCCAGCAGAGGACTAGTAAACAATGAGCAGTTCTTC

j_gene: TRBJ2-7
v_gene: TRBV7-3
abundance: -
d_gene: -
CDR3aa: CASSLDGGYEQYF
CDR3nt: TGTGCCAGCAGCTTGGACGGAGGGTACGAGCAGTACTTC

j_gene: TRBJ1-5
v_gene: TRBV6-5
abundance: -
d_gene: -
CDR3aa: CASRSVLGGNQPQHF
CDR3nt: TGTGCCAGCAGGTCGGTCCTGGGTGGCAATCAGCCCCAGCATTTT

j_gene: TRBJ1-1
v_gene: TRBV12-3/TRBV12-4
abundance: many
d_gene: TRBD1
CDR3aa: CASRAPGGGEAFF
CDR3nt: TGTGCCAGCAGAGCCCCAGGGGGCGGTGAAGCTTTCTTT

j_gene: TRBJ1-1
v_gene: TRBV5-1
abundance: -
d_gene: -
CDR3aa: CASSTRPFGGNTEAFF
CDR3nt: TGCGCCAGCAGCACACGTCCGTTCGGGGGAAACACTGAAGCTTTCTTT

j_gene: TRBJ1-4
v_gene: TRBV28
abundance: -
d_gene: -
CDR3aa: CASSLSPTNEKLFF
CDR3nt: TGTGCCAGCAGTTTATCCCCCACTAATGAAAAACTGTTTTTT

j_gene: TRBJ2-1
v_gene: TRBV5-4
abundance: -
d_gene: -
CDR3aa: CASSVGIESSYNEQFF
CDR3nt: TGTGCCAGCAGCGTAGGGATAGAGAGCTCCTACAATGAGCAGTTCTTC

j_gene: TRBJ2-4
v_gene: TRBV7-9
abundance: -
d_gene: -
CDR3aa: CASSHLQAVGNIQYF
CDR3nt: TGTGCCAGCAGCCACCTCCAGGCGGTGGGTAACATTCAGTACTTC

j_gene: TRBJ2-7
v_gene: TRBV7-2
abundance: -
d_gene: TRBD2
CDR3aa: CASSGTSGLMTYEQYF
CDR3nt: TGTGCCAGCAGCGGGACTAGCGGGTTGATGACCTACGAGCAGTACTTC

j_gene: TRBJ2-1
v_gene: TRBV5-1
abundance: -
d_gene: -
CDR3aa: CASTDGGSSYNEQFF
CDR3nt: TGCGCCAGCACCGACGGGGGTAGCTCCTACAATGAGCAGTTCTTC

j_gene: TRBJ2-1
v_gene: TRBV7-3
abundance: -
d_gene: -
CDR3aa: CASSLDSTYYNEQFF
CDR3nt: TGTGCCAGCAGCTTGGACAGTACTTATTACAATGAGCAGTTCTTC

j_gene: TRBJ2-3
v_gene: TRBV28
abundance: -
d_gene: -
CDR3aa: CASSQLTDTQYF
CDR3nt: TGTGCCAGCAGTCAACTTACAGATACGCAGTATTTT

j_gene: TRBJ2-7
v_gene: TRBV30
abundance: -
d_gene: TRBD1
CDR3aa: CAWRRGQYEQYF
CDR3nt: TGTGCCTGGAGGAGGGGGCAGTACGAGCAGTACTTC

j_gene: TRBJ1-2
v_gene: TRBV5-4
abundance: few
d_gene: -
CDR3aa: CASSGGDFGGYTF
CDR3nt: TGTGCCAGCAGTGGAGGGGATTTCGGTGGCTACACCTTC

j_gene: TRBJ2-7
v_gene: TRBV20-1
abundance: -
d_gene: -
CDR3aa: CSVATSYEQYF
CDR3nt: TGCAGTGTCGCGACTAGCTACGAGCAGTACTTC

j_gene: TRBJ1-5
v_gene: TRBV3-1/TRBV3-2
abundance: -
d_gene: -
CDR3aa: CASSQNRANQPQHF
CDR3nt: TGTGCCAGCAGCCAAAACAGGGCCAATCAGCCCCAGCATTTT

j_gene: TRBJ1-6
v_gene: TRBV9
abundance: -
d_gene: -
CDR3aa: CASSAGDSPLHF
CDR3nt: TGTGCCAGCAGCGCGGGTGATTCACCCCTCCACTTT

j_gene: TRBJ2-2
v_gene: TRBV7-2
abundance: many
d_gene: TRBD2
CDR3aa: CASSSGLAGATGELFF
CDR3nt: TGTGCCAGCAGCTCGGGACTAGCGGGGGCCACCGGGGAGCTGTTTTTT

j_gene: TRBJ2-7
v_gene: TRBV4-1
abundance: few
d_gene: TRBD1
CDR3aa: CASSLSGGSYEQYF
CDR3nt: TGCGCCAGCAGCCTTTCAGGGGGATCTTACGAGCAGTACTTC

j_gene: TRBJ1-5
v_gene: TRBV19
abundance: -
d_gene: TRBD1
CDR3aa: CASSTDRGRGNQPQHF
CDR3nt: TGTGCCAGTAGTACCGACAGGGGGCGCGGCAATCAGCCCCAGCATTTT

j_gene: TRBJ2-7
v_gene: TRBV3-1/TRBV3-2
abundance: -
d_gene: -
CDR3aa: CASSRDQVGEQYF
CDR3nt: TGTGCCAGCAGCCGAGACCAGGTAGGCGAGCAGTACTTC

j_gene: TRBJ1-2
v_gene: TRBV24-1
abundance: -
d_gene: -
CDR3aa: CATSDITSGGSYGYTF
CDR3nt: TGTGCCACCAGTGATATTACCTCGGGAGGGAGCTATGGCTACACCTTC

j_gene: TRBJ2-7
v_gene: TRBV7-2
abundance: -
d_gene: -
CDR3aa: CASSPQGTSYEQYF
CDR3nt: TGTGCCAGCAGCCCGCAGGGGACCTCCTACGAGCAGTACTTC

j_gene: TRBJ2-1
v_gene: TRBV13
abundance: -
d_gene: -
CDR3aa: CASSFPPLTGHTSYNEQFF
CDR3nt: TGTGCCAGCAGCTTCCCCCCCTTAACAGGGCACACGTCCTACAATGAGCAGTTCTTC

j_gene: TRBJ2-7
v_gene: TRBV4-3
abundance: -
d_gene: -
CDR3aa: CASSQEGRGAYEQYF
CDR3nt: TGCGCCAGCAGCCAAGAGGGCAGGGGAGCCTACGAGCAGTACTTC

j_gene: TRBJ1-5
v_gene: TRBV27
abundance: once
d_gene: -
CDR3aa: CASSLKRASNSNQPQHF
CDR3nt: TGTGCCAGCAGTTTAAAACGGGCCAGTAATAGCAATCAGCCCCAGCATTTT

j_gene: TRBJ1-1
v_gene: TRBV18
abundance: -
d_gene: -
CDR3aa: CASSPDLRKTEAFF
CDR3nt: TGTGCCAGCTCGCCAGACCTGAGGAAGACTGAAGCTTTCTTT

j_gene: TRBJ1-2
v_gene: TRBV29-1
abundance: -
d_gene: TRBD1
CDR3aa: CSVAGQTYGYTF
CDR3nt: TGCAGCGTGGCGGGACAGACATATGGCTACACCTTC

j_gene: TRBJ2-2
v_gene: TRBV7-2
abundance: -
d_gene: TRBD2
CDR3aa: CASSFFAGGRGELFF
CDR3nt: TGTGCCAGCAGCTTCTTCGCGGGAGGACGCGGGGAGCTGTTTTTT